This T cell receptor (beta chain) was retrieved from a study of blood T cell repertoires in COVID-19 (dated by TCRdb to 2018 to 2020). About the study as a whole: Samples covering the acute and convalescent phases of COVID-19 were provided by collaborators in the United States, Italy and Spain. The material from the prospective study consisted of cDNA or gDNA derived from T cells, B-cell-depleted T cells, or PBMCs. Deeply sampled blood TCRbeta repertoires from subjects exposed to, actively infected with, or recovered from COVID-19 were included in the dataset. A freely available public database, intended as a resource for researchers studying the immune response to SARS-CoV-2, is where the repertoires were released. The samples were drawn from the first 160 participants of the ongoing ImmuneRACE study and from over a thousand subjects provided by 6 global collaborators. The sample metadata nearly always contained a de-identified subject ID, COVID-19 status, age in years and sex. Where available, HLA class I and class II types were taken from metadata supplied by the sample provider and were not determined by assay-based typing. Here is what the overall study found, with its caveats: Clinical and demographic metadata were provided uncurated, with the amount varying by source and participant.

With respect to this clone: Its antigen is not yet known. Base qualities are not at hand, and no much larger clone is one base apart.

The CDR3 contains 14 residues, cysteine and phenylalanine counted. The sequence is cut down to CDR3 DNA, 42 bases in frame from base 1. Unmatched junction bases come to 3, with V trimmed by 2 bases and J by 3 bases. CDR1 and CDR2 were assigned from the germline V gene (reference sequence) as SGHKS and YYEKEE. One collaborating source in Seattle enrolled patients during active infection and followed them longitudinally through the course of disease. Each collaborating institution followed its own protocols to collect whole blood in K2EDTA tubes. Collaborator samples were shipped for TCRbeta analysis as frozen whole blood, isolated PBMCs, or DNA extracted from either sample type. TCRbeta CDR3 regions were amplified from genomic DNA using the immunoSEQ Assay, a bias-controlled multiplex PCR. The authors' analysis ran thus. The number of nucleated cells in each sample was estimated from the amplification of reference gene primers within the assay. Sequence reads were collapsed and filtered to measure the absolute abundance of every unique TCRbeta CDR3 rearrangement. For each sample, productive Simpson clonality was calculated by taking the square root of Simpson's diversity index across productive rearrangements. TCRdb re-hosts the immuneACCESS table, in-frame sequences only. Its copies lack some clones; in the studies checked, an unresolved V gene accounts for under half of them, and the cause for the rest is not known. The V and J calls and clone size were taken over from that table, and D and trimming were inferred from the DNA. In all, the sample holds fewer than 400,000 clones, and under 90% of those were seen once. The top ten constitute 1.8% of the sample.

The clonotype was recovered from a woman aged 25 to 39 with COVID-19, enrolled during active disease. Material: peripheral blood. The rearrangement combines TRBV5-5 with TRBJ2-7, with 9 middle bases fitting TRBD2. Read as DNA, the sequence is TGTGCCAGCAGCTTTGGTAGCGGGGGCTACGAGCAGTACTTC. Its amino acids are CASSFGSGGYEQYF.